The 23 T cell receptor beta chains presented below share a single source sample, sequenced in a study of cytomegalovirus exposure and HLA in healthy donors. The primer mix had 60 Vbeta and 13 Jbeta primers. Using immunoSEQ multiplex PCR, the repertoire was profiled, and TCRdb retains in-frame clones only, with some absent. The sample has under 200,000 clones, around 77% seen once. Sequences were obtained from PBMCs. Receptor source: a man aged 60-69 years in good health and CMV-seronegative.

For this clone: At one of its ends the junction is not consistent with the germline gene, which may arise from a read error. J is TRBJ1-1 and V is TRBV7-9; no definite D call. Germline values: CDR1 SEHNR, CDR2 FQNEAQ (reference sequence). CDR3 length: 15 amino acids. The CDR3 region is CSSSLGGGLDTEAFF. The CDR3 region has the DNA TGTTCCAGCAGCTTAGGTGGAGGGCTTGACACTGAAGCTTTCTTT.

The V gene is TRBV10-3, the J gene TRBJ2-2, with D perhaps matching TRBD2 (5 bases). Looked up from germline, CDR1 is ENHRY and CDR2 is SYGVKD. The V end was cut by 3 bases, the J end by 2 bases, with 10 bases between. This CDR3 contains 15 residues. This CDR3 is CAISEAGLNTGELFF. CDR3 sequence (DNA): TGTGCCATCAGTGAAGCAGGACTCAACACCGGGGAGCTGTTTTTT.

This chain uses TRBV29-1 with TRBJ2-5; a weak D match, TRBD2 (5 bases). The J call may be faulty, since TRBJ2-7 better matches the DNA end. From germline, CDR1 is SQVTM and CDR2 ANQGSEA. This CDR3 is 13 amino acids long. This CDR3 is CSTQSPLGNEQYF. The CDR3 DNA sequence: TGCAGCACTCAGAGCCCCCTCGGGAACGAGCAGTACTTC.

This clone was counted a few times. The CDR3 spells CASSLMTENSPLHF. CDR3 nucleotide sequence: TGCGCCAGCAGCTTAATGACAGAAAATTCACCCCTCCACTTT. The rearrangement joins TRBV5-1 to TRBJ1-6; D might be TRBD1 (5 bases). Germline V gene data show CDR1 as SGHRS and CDR2 as YFSETQ. With 2 bases removed from V and 7 bases from J, the gap between germline ends came to 10 bases. The CDR3 is 14 amino acids.

V and J are TRBV27 and TRBJ2-1; D gene unclear. This CDR3 has 15 residues. V was trimmed by 4 bases and J by 0 bases, leaving 10 bases between them. Germline loops: CDR1 MNHEY, CDR2 SMNVEV (reference sequence). Written as DNA, the CDR3 is TGTGCCAGCAGTTCGACTCGGGTCTCCTACAATGAGCAGTTCTTC. Translating it yields CASSSTRVSYNEQFF.

This chain links TRBV19 with TRBJ1-5, with 7 bases lining up with TRBD1. V dropped 3 bases and J dropped 8; count of bases not matched to a gene: 10. Germline CDR1 and CDR2: LNHDA and SQIVND (reference sequence). The CDR3 loop spans 15 amino acids. This CDR3 reads CASSMTQQGKEPQHF. CDR3 coding DNA: TGTGCCAGTAGTATGACCCAACAGGGGAAGGAGCCCCAGCATTTT.

The gene calls are TRBV10-3 and TRBJ1-2, with no clear D. Germline V gene sequence: CDR1 ENHRY, CDR2 SYGVKD. The CDR3 covers 12 residues. V was clipped by 10 bases and J by 0 bases, with 9 bases between them. This CDR3 is CATRPPNYGYTF. The CDR3 region has the DNA TGTGCCACTAGACCGCCTAACTATGGCTACACCTTC.

This clone has more than one count but fewer than ten. The gene calls are TRBV6-4 and TRBJ2-7; TRBD2 might be the D (5 bases). With 6 bases removed from V and 3 bases from J, the gap between germline ends came to 9 bases. Germline V CDR1 and CDR2: MRHNA, SNTAGT. This CDR3 is 12 amino acids long. In DNA form, the CDR3 reads TGTGCCAGCAGCCCGGGATTCTACGAGCAGTACTTC. Translating it yields CASSPGFYEQYF.

The rearrangement uses TRBV6-1 and TRBJ1-2; maybe TRBD1 (6 bases). The CDR3 is made up of 21 amino acids. Germline V gene lookup returns CDR1 MNHNS and CDR2 SASEGT. Trimming stripped 2 bases from V and 0 bases from J, with 28 bases between. CDR3 nucleotide sequence: TGTGCCAGCAGTGAACGTCGCGCCGATCCGGGACACCTTAAAACTAACTATGGCTACACCTTC. It encodes CASSERRADPGHLKTNYGYTF.

The chain links TRBV9 to TRBJ2-5, with 11 bases lining up with TRBD2. The J segment lost 4 bases and the V segment lost 0 bases, leaving 29 bases of the junction unmatched. This CDR3 has 24 amino acids. In germline, CDR1 is SGDLS, CDR2 YYNGEE. The CDR3 region is CASSVATGQSPRASLAGVGETQYF. CDR3 in DNA: TGTGCCAGCAGCGTAGCTACCGGGCAGTCACCCAGAGCTTCACTAGCGGGAGTTGGAGAGACCCAGTACTTC.

This sequence joins TRBV7-2 and TRBJ2-5; TRBD2 agrees at 9 bases. Losses at the gene ends were 1 base for V and 5 bases for J; bases not matched to a gene: 5. Germline V gene data show CDR1 as SGHTA and CDR2 as FQGNSA. The CDR3 length is 15 residues. This chain's CDR3 is CASSLGLAGWETQYF. CDR3 in DNA: TGTGCCAGCAGCTTAGGGCTAGCGGGGTGGGAGACCCAGTACTTC.

CDR3 coding DNA: TGTGCCAGCAGCTTTGAGACAGGGGGGGAGACCCAGTACTTC. Protein sequence: CASSFETGGETQYF. V gene TRBV7-6 combines with J gene TRBJ2-5, with TRBD1 identical over 9 bases. CDR3 size: 14 residues. The germline CDR1 and CDR2 sequences are SGHVS and FNYEAQ. Trimming removed 3 bases from V and 5 bases from J; junction bases left unmatched: 4.

This chain uses TRBV6-4 with TRBJ2-5; 9 nucleotides match TRBD2. Germline CDR1 reads MRHNA; CDR2 reads SNTAGT. The CDR3 covers 20 residues. Losses at the gene ends were 8 bases for V and 4 bases for J; bases not matched to a gene: 26. This CDR3 reads CASQRDRRASGEDTSETQYF. DNA of the CDR3: TGTGCCAGCCAGCGGGATCGTCGGGCTAGCGGGGAGGATACCTCAGAGACCCAGTACTTC.

The gene calls are TRBV2 and TRBJ2-2; 7 positions agree with TRBD1. CDR1 is SNHLY and CDR2 is FYNNEI in the germline V gene. The CDR3 is 14 residues long. V lost 5 bases, J lost 5 bases, and 5 bases stayed unmatched. The DNA of the CDR3 is TGTGCCAGCAGTAGGAACAGGGGAACCGGGGAGCTGTTTTTT. The encoded protein is CASSRNRGTGELFF.

The V call is TRBV27, the J call TRBJ1-1; 8 positions agree with TRBD1. Germline CDR1 reads MNHEY; CDR2 reads SMNVEV (reference sequence). After removal of 5 bases from V and 3 bases from J, the junction contained 8 bases not matched to a gene. The CDR3 has 15 residues. Here the CDR3 reads CASSLGQGRDTEAFF. DNA of the CDR3: TGTGCCAGCAGTCTCGGACAGGGTCGGGACACTGAAGCTTTCTTT.

The chain couples TRBV4-2 to TRBJ2-5; 9 nucleotides match TRBD2. The better agreement between TRBJ2-7 and the DNA end casts doubt on the J call. The CDR3 is made up of 15 amino acids. Germline CDR1 reads LGHNA; CDR2 reads YNFKEQ. The CDR3 DNA is TGTGCCAGCAGCCAAGGGGCTAGCGGGATGGGCGAGCAGTACTTC. Amino acid sequence: CASSQGASGMGEQYF.

The rearrangement uses TRBV27 and TRBJ2-7; D is ambiguous. Germline loops: CDR1 MNHEY, CDR2 SMNVEV (reference sequence). This CDR3 has 13 amino acids. V dropped 5 bases and J dropped 1 base, with 9 bases sitting between them. CDR3 residues: CASSAAPSYEQYF. CDR3 DNA sequence: TGTGCCAGCAGTGCGGCCCCATCCTACGAGCAGTACTTC.

Concerning this clone: Germline is not matched at one junction end, which may reflect a read error. V and J are TRBV19 and TRBJ1-5; D is perhaps TRBD1 (6 bases). This CDR3 is built from 19 residues. The V gene's germline CDR1 is LNHDA and CDR2 SQIVND (reference sequence). CDR3 amino acids: CASTPPGAGVETLGQPQNF. DNA of the CDR3: TGTGCCAGTACCCCCCCTGGGGCAGGGGTTGAGACCTTGGGTCAGCCCCAGAATTTT.

Points on this clone: Mismatch with germline at one junction end may stem from a read error. The chain is built from TRBV7-9 and TRBJ2-3; unclear D gene. This CDR3 is 12 amino acids long. Germline V gene data show CDR1 as SEHNR and CDR2 as FQNEAQ (reference sequence). The CDR3 DNA is TGTTCCAGCAGCGAGGCTGCAGATACGCAGTATTTT. This encodes CSSSEAADTQYF. The variable domain in full, completed from reference TRBV7-9 and TRBJ2-3, reads DTGVSQNPRHKITKRGQNVTFRCDPISEHNRLYWYRQTLGQGPEFLTYFQNEAQLEKSRLLSDRFSAERPKGSFSTLEIQRTEQGDSAMYLCSSSEAADTQYFGPGTRLTVL.

V is TRBV28 and J is TRBJ1-5; 7 bases agree with TRBD1. CDR3 length: 13 amino acids. The junction had 9 bases not matched to a gene; V was cut back by 10 bases and J by 6 bases. In germline, CDR1 is MDHEN, CDR2 SYDVKM. The CDR3 region is CATHQGVFQPQHF. CDR3 nucleotides: TGTGCCACCCACCAGGGGGTGTTTCAGCCCCAGCATTTT. Variable domain in full (rest from reference TRBV28 and TRBJ1-5): DVKVTQSSRYLVKRTGEKVFLECVQDMDHENMFWYRQDPGLGLRLIYFSYDVKMKEKGDIPEGYSVSREKKERFSLILESASTNQTSMYLCATHQGVFQPQHFGDGTRLSIL.

With respect to this clone: At one end the junction does not follow the germline gene, possibly because of a read error. The genes are TRBV2 and TRBJ1-5, with unresolved D. The CDR3 covers 14 residues. Germline V lookup: CDR1 SNHLY, CDR2 FYNNEI. Here the CDR3 reads CASSEGGWNQPQNF. Here the CDR3 DNA reads TGTGCCAGCAGTGAAGGAGGATGGAATCAGCCCCAGAATTTT.

The chain links TRBV7-9 to TRBJ2-7; D gene ambiguous. There are 14 residues in the CDR3. Between the trimmed V and J ends, which lost 1 base and 0 bases, there was a span of 7 bases. CDR1 and CDR2 (germline): SEHNR, FQNEAQ (reference sequence). CDR3 in amino acids: CASSLDVSSYEQYF. The CDR3, as DNA: TGTGCCAGCAGCTTAGATGTCAGCTCCTACGAGCAGTACTTC.

The chain recombines TRBV9 with TRBJ1-1, with D maybe TRBD1 (6 bases). Trimming removed 0 bases at V and 0 bases at J, with 6 bases between. Germline V lookup: CDR1 SGDLS, CDR2 YYNGEE. CDR3 size: 14 residues. This chain's CDR3 is CASSVDRVNTEAFF. The CDR3, as DNA: TGTGCCAGCAGCGTAGACAGGGTGAACACTGAAGCTTTCTTT.